This note documents a single TCR beta chain sequence. Method: immunoSEQ multiplex PCR; TCRdb's copy keeps in-frame clones and lacks some. The repertoire holds under 200,000 clones, with around 74% as singletons. The sample comes from a study of blood T cell repertoires in COVID-19. V dropped 3 bases and J dropped 2; count of bases not matched to a gene: 2. Per the germline V gene, CDR1 is KGHSH and CDR2 is LQKENI. This CDR3 contains 16 residues. The rearrangement links TRBV18 to TRBJ2-3; 13 nucleotides match TRBD2. What was sequenced was peripheral blood. The receptor was isolated from a man aged 70-80 years with acute or convalescent COVID-19. Here the CDR3 reads CASSPGLAGDTDTQYF. In DNA, the CDR3 is TGTGCCAGCTCACCTGGACTAGCGGGGGACACAGATACGCAGTATTTT.